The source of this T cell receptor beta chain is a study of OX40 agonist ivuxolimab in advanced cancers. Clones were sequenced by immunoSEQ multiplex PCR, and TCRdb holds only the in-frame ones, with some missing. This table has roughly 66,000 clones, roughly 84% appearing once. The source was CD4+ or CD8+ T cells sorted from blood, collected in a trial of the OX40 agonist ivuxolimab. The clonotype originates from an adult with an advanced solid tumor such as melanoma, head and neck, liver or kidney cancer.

CDR3 residues: CASSEEPRSYEQYF. DNA for the CDR3: TGTGCCAGCAGTGAAGAACCCAGATCCTACGAGCAGTACTTC. The chain is built from TRBV6-1 and TRBJ2-7; D uncertain. The V end lost 1 base, the J end lost 1 base, and 8 bases lay between the germline ends. The CDR3 has 14 residues. The germline V gene encodes CDR1 MNHNS and CDR2 SASEGT.